This TCR beta chain was documented in a study of cytomegalovirus exposure and HLA in healthy donors (dated by TCRdb to 2017 to 2019). A note on the overall study: An earlier analysis of approximately 640 of the donors reported about 250 Gb of sequence data and 100 million to 130 million unique TCR beta sequences from about 179 million T cells. Roughly 300 gigabases of sequencing data and 91 million or so unique TCR sequences made up an early release that covered 500 to 700 HLA-typed donors. Of the 300 to 500 genotyped donors, 81% were placed in the genetic ancestry cluster associated with self-reported Caucasian donors. The study aimed to test whether cataloging public T cell receptors could reveal signatures of past pathogen exposure. Using immunosequencing, the study profiled T cell repertoires from around 670 subjects and related those repertoires to cytomegalovirus serostatus. Along with the approximately 700-subject first cohort, a separate validation cohort of approximately 110 different subjects was used. To predict cytomegalovirus infection status, the study combined high-throughput TCR immunosequencing, statistical association of individual TCRs with disease status, and machine learning. To study patterns of TCR occurrence, a later analysis re-analyzed previously published TCR beta repertoires from 550 to 800 donors and added high-resolution HLA genotyping. Rather than drawing on any new phenotypic data, the later analysis identified candidate immune exposures from TCR beta sequences and the way those sequences occurred across donors. In an earlier analysis of over 550 of the donors, high-throughput TCR beta sequencing was used to judge whether each TCR beta V gene segment behaved as functional or pseudogenic. Donor age, sex, ethnicity and CMV serostatus were collected together with the repertoire data. A later genetic analysis took genome-wide SNP genotypes for about 65% of the 666 donors and used that subset as a discovery cohort. Every repertoire in the discovery cohort had been generated on one and the same sequencing platform. HLA typing included class I and class II loci at four-digit resolution. The number of donors typed differed by locus, with 629-630 for A, B, C, DRB1 and DQB1, roughly 550 for DQA1, approximately 580 for DPA1, and approximately 470 for DPB1. Because of strong linkage in the cohort, five DR-DQ haplotypes were treated as single units for association and clustering. On average, over 200,000 unique TCR beta nucleotide sequences were sequenced per donor among some 420 genotyped donors of the cohort, with around 19% of those sequences being non-productive.

From the cysteine through the phenylalanine, the CDR3 covers 15 amino acids. Only CDR3 DNA is held: 45 bases, read in frame from base 1. Libraries were built with the immunoSEQ multiplex PCR assay. A mixture of 60 forward primers for TCR Vbeta segments and 13 reverse primers for TCR Jbeta segments was used in the multiplex PCR. Amplification of the CDR3 region of rearranged TCR beta genes was performed with a multiplex PCR assay on genomic DNA. On the Illumina HiSeq System, the amplified TCR beta libraries were sequenced as 87-base-pair reads. The paper's data handling went like this. A later analysis tallied tens of millions of unique TCR beta chains across the approximately 670 repertoires, and some 12 million of those chains were shared by two or more donors. Raw reads were error-corrected and collapsed into unique sequences with a nearest-neighbor algorithm that merged closely related sequences to remove PCR and sequencing errors. To assign V, D and J gene segments, CDR3 sequences were aligned to IMGT reference sequences. For a sequence to be retained, at least a six-nucleotide match to both a V gene segment and a J gene segment was required. Rearrangements were called productive when the CDR3 lacked stop codons and stayed in frame with V and J; all others were non-productive. Following IMGT convention, CDR3 was defined as the stretch from the second conserved V-encoded cysteine up to the conserved J-encoded phenylalanine. Sequences without an unambiguous match to a single V gene segment were excluded from the earlier analysis of approximately 560 of the donors. An earlier analysis of 587 of the donors called V segments functional above 56.7% productive rearrangements and segregating when the between-donor standard deviation exceeded 5%. To diagnose cytomegalovirus status from the catalog of TCR beta chain sequences, a statistical classification framework was built. V and J gene assignment, in a later analysis, came from comparing TCR nucleotide sequences with IMGT/GENE-DB human TR gene sequences. A later analysis assigned CDR3 sequences and most-parsimonious VDJ recombination scenarios with the TCRdist pipeline. In a later analysis, each TCR beta chain was defined by its CDR3 amino acid sequence together with its V-gene family, and reads lacking a unique V-gene family were excluded. As a way to deal with suspected cross-contamination and a sequencing artifact, a later analysis dropped hundreds of nucleotide sequences that were highly shared and had low generation probability. A later analysis calculated a clonal expansion index for each public chain from normalized within-repertoire ranks of inferred template counts. Generation probabilities in a later analysis came from a VDJ recombination model fitted to out-of-frame rearrangements, and those results were checked against IGoR. In a later analysis, hypergeometric tests were used to score TCR-TCR, TCR-HLA and TCR-CMV co-occurrence, with a repertoire-size bias correction applied to TCR pairs. In a later analysis, false discovery rates were estimated by permuting HLA or CMV assignments 20 times. A later analysis grouped co-occurring TCRs with DBSCAN, adding TCRdist sequence similarity when clustering within HLA-allele-positive subsets. For co-occurrence clustering, repertoires with fewer than 30,000 or more than 120,000 public chains were excluded, along with 5 or 6 repertoires with anomalous nucleotide sharing. Imported from immuneACCESS, the table was reduced by TCRdb to in-frame sequences with V and J called. These copies leave out some clones; in studies compared against another copy, an unresolved V gene accounts for under half, and the cause of the remainder is not known. V and J calls plus clone size are reproduced from that table; the DNA served to infer D and trimming. The table for this sample lists 90,000 to 150,000 clones; roughly 15% of them were counted only once. 1.5% to 2% of the sample is taken by the ten largest.

In total, roughly 710 healthy bone marrow donors made up the cohort. At the time of sampling, all cohort members were nominally healthy, though unrecorded immune exposures were likely present. The donor was CMV seronegative and was included in the group of 352 seronegative cohort members. A peripheral blood sample was collected from each donor, and TCR beta sequencing was performed on peripheral blood mononuclear cells. The Qiagen DNeasy Blood Extraction Kit was used to extract genomic DNA from the blood cell samples. Overall study results and their limits: A further reported finding was that TCR beta sequences accurately predicted the HLA-A and HLA-B alleles for most subjects in the first cohort. Correlated functional status among segregating V segments might reflect linkage disequilibrium, but an unknown experimental factor could not be ruled out. Most TCR sequences were seen in very few donors, while some public TCRs were found in many individuals. In a later analysis, around 17,000 TCR beta sequences were associated with specific HLA alleles at a false discovery rate of 0.05. In a later analysis, several top co-occurrence clusters were reported to appear linked to parvovirus B19, influenza, CMV and Epstein-Barr virus. The cohort was sequenced for TCR beta chains only, and without alpha or paired-chain data the features that could be detected were limited. In a later analysis, HLA-associated TCR beta chains showed more clonal expansion and lower generation probabilities than non-associated chains that were equally common. A cluster of highly shared sequence variants was judged likely to represent a technical artifact of the sequencing pipeline. In a later genetic analysis, a missense DCLRE1C variant was associated with V-gene and J-gene trimming of TCR beta chains, and the association was replicated in an independent cohort. Because counts were too low, about 18 rarely observed V segments, including chromosome 9 orphons, were left out of the earlier analysis of 500 to 650 of the donors. Sequencing depth was assumed to be roughly uniform across donors in the presence/absence analyses, though that assumption may not hold. Some IMGT-functional V segments, including TRBV6-2 and TRBV6-3, could not be distinguished by the 87-base-pair reads and were therefore excluded. In the study, 150 to 200 TCR beta chains were listed as associated with cytomegalovirus. Compared with the approximately 720-donor mean, donors in an Asian-associated ancestry cluster had fewer N-insertions in productive TCRs, according to a later genetic analysis. HLA typing was unavailable for some donors at each locus, so association tests used only the typed subset. In both the original and validation cohorts, the classifier was reported to diagnose cytomegalovirus status with high specificity and sensitivity. A few of the identified cytomegalovirus-associated TCR beta chains were confirmed in vitro to be specific for cytomegalovirus antigens. It was suggested by the authors that the approach could potentially be generalized to other disease states and immunological phenotypes. In a later analysis, the rate of TCR association differed among HLA loci, with DRB1 alleles having the most associated TCRs and HLA-C alleles having the fewest. In an earlier analysis of under 600 of the donors, most TCR beta V segments were observed in productive rearrangements about 90% or about 30% of the time, broadly matching IMGT annotations. A later analysis found that most CMV-associated TCR beta chains appeared HLA-restricted, with HLA associations seemingly driven largely by CMV exposure. When HLA alleles, especially DR and DQ, strongly co-occurred, TCR associations were difficult to assign to individual alleles. Immune exposure information for the cohort was limited to CMV serostatus.

In the case of this clone: Its antigen is currently not known. Base qualities are not at hand, and no much larger clone is one base apart.

The chain was built from TRBV21-1 and TRBJ2-1; the D call TRBD1 from the table was never checked on the DNA. TRBV21-1 is labeled a pseudogene. Sequencing used PBMCs. This TCR came from a woman between 18 and 29 years old in good health and CMV-seronegative. The CDR3 amino acid sequence is: CASSGDRGPMDEQFF. At the DNA level, the sequence is TGTGCCAGCAGCGGGGACAGGGGGCCGATGGATGAGCAGTTCTTC.